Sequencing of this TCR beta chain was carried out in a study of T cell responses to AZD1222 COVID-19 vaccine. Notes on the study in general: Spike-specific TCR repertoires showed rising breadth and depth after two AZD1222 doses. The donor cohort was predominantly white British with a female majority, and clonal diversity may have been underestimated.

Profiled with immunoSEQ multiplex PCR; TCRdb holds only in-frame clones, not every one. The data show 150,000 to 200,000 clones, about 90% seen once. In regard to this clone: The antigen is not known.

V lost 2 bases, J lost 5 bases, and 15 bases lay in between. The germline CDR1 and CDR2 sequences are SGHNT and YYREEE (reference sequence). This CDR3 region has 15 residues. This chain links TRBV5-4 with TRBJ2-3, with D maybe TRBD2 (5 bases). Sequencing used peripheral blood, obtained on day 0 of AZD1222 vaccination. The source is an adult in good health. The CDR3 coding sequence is TGTGCCAGCAGCTTAACCCGAGGGCGCATAGATACGCAGTATTTT. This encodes CASSLTRGRIDTQYF.